This TCR beta chain originates from a study of blood T cells in healthy people across ages. With 8 bases clipped from V and 2 bases from J, the junction kept 6 bases outside the gene matches. Germline values: CDR1 MNHEY, CDR2 SMNVEV (reference sequence). The length of the CDR3 is 14 residues. The authors ran a second PCR of roughly 6 to 12 cycles using a sample-barcoded 5' primer and a J-beta primer mix. With 12 random nucleotides, a template-switch adaptor tagged each individual cDNA molecule. MiXCR was run by TCRdb on the 5' RACE reads, yielding one entry per CDR3 protein. The sample lists roughly 1,100,000 distinct CDR3 sequences, roughly a quarter occurring once. The same sample was also used in a study of T cells of mothers and their children. That report adds: The people who donated were a few healthy Caucasian mothers and their six children. Every microgram of extracted RNA entered cDNA synthesis, around 1.4 ug per 15 ul.

Input material: blood. V gene TRBV27 combines with J gene TRBJ2-7; 10 bases agree with TRBD1. The clonotype comes from a girl aged 2-15 years in good health. For the CDR3, the DNA is TGTGCCAGCTCCGACAGGGGGCTCCCCTACGAGCAGTACTTC. Translating gives CASSDRGLPYEQYF.